Below, 32 T cell receptor beta chains from the same sample are listed, as sequenced in a study of regulatory T cells in long-lasting Graves disease. Time point defined: newly diagnosed GD, antithyroid drugs for less than 3 months. TCR sequences were obtained from RNA taken from PBMCs. Relying on iRepertoire HTBI primers and Arm-PCR of CDR3 regions, the team built TCR beta libraries. Using its own MiXCR run on the multiplex PCR reads, TCRdb lists one record per CDR3 protein. The sample lists hundreds of thousands of distinct CDR3 sequences; about 14% were seen once. The same sample was also studied in work on T cells in Graves' hyperthyroidism and ophthalmopathy.

The sample was peripheral blood mononuclear cells (PBMCs), taken at new diagnosis, from a patient treated with antithyroid drugs. These receptor sequences come from a man aged 30-40 years with Graves disease.

This clonotype has at least ten counts. The chain combines TRBV20-1 with TRBJ2-3; TRBD1 matches at 8 bases. The CDR3 runs 13 residues. CDR1 and CDR2 from the germline V gene are DFQATT and SNEGSKA (reference sequence). The ends lost 3 bases at V and 4 bases at J; junction bases unmatched: 3. The CDR3 loop reads CSARETGADTQYF. The CDR3 bases are TGCAGTGCTAGGGAGACAGGGGCAGATACGCAGTATTTT.

The rearrangement links TRBV6-2 or TRBV6-3 to TRBJ1-1; TRBD1 aligns across 10 bases. The V gene's germline CDR1 is MNHEY and CDR2 SVGEGT. This CDR3 contains 16 residues. Germline trimming cut 8 bases from V and 3 bases from J; bases unmatched to any gene: 12. The CDR3 region is CASGPGQGFFDTEAFF. DNA for the CDR3: TGTGCCAGCGGTCCGGGACAGGGGTTTTTCGACACTGAAGCTTTCTTT.

V is TRBV10-3 and J is TRBJ2-2, with 9 bases fitting TRBD2. Germline V gene lookup returns CDR1 ENHRY and CDR2 SYGVKD. This CDR3 is built from 15 residues. V shed 3 bases, J shed 5 bases, and the junction held 4 bases outside the gene matches. The CDR3 spells CAISEQREETGELFF. DNA for the CDR3: TGTGCCATCAGTGAACAGCGGGAGGAGACCGGGGAGCTGTTTTTT.

The sample holds many counts of this clonotype. The chain couples TRBV13 to TRBJ2-7; 7 nucleotides agree with TRBD1. J gave up 2 bases and V 4 bases, and 11 bases lay outside the gene matches. CDR3 size: 16 residues. The germline gives CDR1 PRHDT, CDR2 FYEKMQ (reference sequence). CDR3 loop: CASSSKNRDRPYEQYF. CDR3 bases: TGTGCCAGCAGCTCAAAGAACCGGGACAGACCCTACGAGCAGTACTTC.

This clonotype has a count of ten or more. The genes are TRBV28 and TRBJ2-7; D unresolved. The germline V gene encodes CDR1 MDHEN and CDR2 SYDVKM. CDR3 length equals 14 residues. Trimming removed 3 bases at V and 0 bases at J, with 9 bases between. The CDR3 DNA reads as TGTGCCAGCAGTTTGTTCGTATCCTCCTACGAGCAGTACTTC. Amino acid sequence: CASSLFVSSYEQYF.

The chain has TRBV10-3 and TRBJ2-2; no clear D. Germline CDR1 and CDR2: ENHRY and SYGVKD. The CDR3 spans 16 residues. V gave up 3 bases and J gave up 0 bases, with 11 bases separating them. CDR3 loop: CAISEFGDANTGELFF. The DNA of the CDR3 is TGTGCCATCAGTGAATTTGGAGACGCGAACACCGGGGAGCTGTTTTTT.

This clonotype was seen many times. This chain connects TRBV30 to TRBJ2-5; 7 positions match TRBD2. Trimming removed 4 bases from V and 0 bases from J; junction bases left unmatched: 11. The CDR3 totals 16 residues. Germline V CDR1 and CDR2: GTSNPN, SVGIG (reference sequence). The CDR3 nucleotides are TGTGCCTGGACCCTCCCGGCGCGGGGGTACCAAGAGACCCAGTACTTC. It is translated as CAWTLPARGYQETQYF.

This clonotype was seen many times. The CDR3 protein is CSVGTDGYTF. In DNA form, the CDR3 reads TGCAGCGTGGGGACCGATGGCTACACCTTC. The J gene is TRBJ1-2, the V gene TRBV29-1, with a possible D match to TRBD1 (5 bases). The CDR3 is 10 amino acids. V was pared by 6 bases and J by 6 bases, with 8 bases between. Germline CDR1 is SQVTM and CDR2 is ANQGSEA.

A remark on this clonotype: Being one base from a much bigger clone, this may be a read error. The V gene is TRBV6-2 or TRBV6-3, the J gene TRBJ2-7; the D gene is possibly TRBD2 (6 bases). V lost 7 bases and J 6 bases, leaving 16 bases between the germline ends. Per germline, CDR1 MNHEY and CDR2 SVGEGT. This CDR3 spans 13 amino acids. The CDR3 DNA follows: TGTGCCAGCACGTGGAGCGCCGGGGGCGAGCAGTACTTC. Its protein product is CASTWSAGGEQYF.

This clonotype was seen more than once but under ten times. The V call is TRBV10-3, the J call TRBJ2-1, with 9 bases matching TRBD1. Germline V gene sequence: CDR1 ENHRY, CDR2 SYGVKD. V lost 11 bases, J lost 4 bases, and 6 bases stayed unmatched. The CDR3 is made up of 13 amino acids. DNA for the CDR3: TGTGCCGCTCGGGACAGGGAATACAATGAGCAGTTCTTC. Translated: CAARDREYNEQFF.

This clonotype was counted ten times or more. The V call is TRBV29-1, the J call TRBJ1-1, with D tentatively TRBD1 (6 bases). Germline V gene lookup returns CDR1 SQVTM and CDR2 ANQGSEA. Trimming shortened V by 2 bases and J by 1 base, and 11 bases separated the two germline ends. The CDR3 contains 14 residues. CDR3 amino acids: CSVELDRKNTEAFF. CDR3 in DNA: TGCAGCGTTGAATTGGACAGAAAGAACACTGAAGCTTTCTTT.

This clonotype was seen at least ten times. V is TRBV18 and J is TRBJ1-2; D unresolved. The CDR3 sequence is 13 residues long. The germline V gene has CDR1 KGHSH and CDR2 LQKENI. Trimming shortened V by 2 bases and J by 5 bases, and 9 bases separated the two germline ends. This CDR3 reads CASSPGGGYGYTF. The CDR3 DNA reads TGTGCCAGCTCACCAGGTGGAGGGTATGGCTACACCTTC.

Ten or more counts support this clonotype. This rearrangement joins TRBV5-1 to TRBJ2-7; 7 bases fit TRBD1. J lost 5 bases, V lost 0 bases, and 8 bases had no gene match. The CDR3 has 15 amino acids. The V gene's germline CDR1 is SGHRS and CDR2 YFSETQ. The CDR3 is CASSLAGTEANEQYF. DNA of the CDR3: TGCGCCAGCAGCTTGGCCGGGACAGAAGCCAACGAGCAGTACTTC.

The chain combines TRBV4-1 with TRBJ2-1; tentative D call: TRBD2 (5 bases). Germline-derived CDR1 and CDR2 are MGHRA and YSYEKL. The CDR3 length is 13 residues. Trimming pared 1 base from V and 12 bases from J, leaving 13 bases between. The CDR3 region is CASSQVGGSRQFF. CDR3 nucleotides: TGCGCCAGCAGCCAAGTCGGTGGGAGTAGGCAGTTCTTC.

In this sample, this clonotype turned up many times. The chain has TRBV2 and TRBJ1-2, with D tentatively TRBD1 (5 bases). V dropped 8 bases and J dropped 7 bases, with 14 bases sitting between them. The germline CDR1 and CDR2 sequences are SNHLY and FYNNEI. The CDR3 has 12 residues. Here the CDR3 reads CASRAGLSGYTF. In DNA form, the CDR3 reads TGTGCCAGCCGGGCAGGGTTGAGTGGCTACACCTTC. Full variable domain (missing parts from reference TRBV2 and TRBJ1-2): EPEVTQTPSHQVTQMGQEVILRCVPISNHLYFYWYRQILGQKVEFLVSFYNNEISEKSEIFDDQFSVERPDGSNFTLKIRSTKLEDSAMYFCASRAGLSGYTFGSGTRLTVV.

This clonotype was detected ten times or more. CDR3 sequence (DNA): TGCAGCGTTGAAGATCTAGCGGGAGGGGTCGAGACCCAGTACTTC. Translated, it gives CSVEDLAGGVETQYF. The gene calls are TRBV29-1 and TRBJ2-5; 12 positions match TRBD2. Losses at the gene ends were 0 bases for V and 5 bases for J; bases not matched to a gene: 4. The germline gives CDR1 SQVTM, CDR2 ANQGSEA. The CDR3 extends over 15 amino acids.

This clonotype was observed a few times. The chain recombines TRBV11-3 with TRBJ2-1; D not resolved. Germline-derived CDR1 and CDR2 are SGHNT and YENEEA. Trimming left V 0 bases short and J 8 bases short, with 8 bases between. CDR3 length: 13 residues. CDR3 amino acids: CASSLETRDEQFF. CDR3 coding DNA: TGTGCCAGCAGCTTAGAGACGCGCGATGAGCAGTTCTTC.

The sample holds many counts of this clonotype. This chain joins TRBV27 and TRBJ2-1, with 8 positions matching TRBD1. The CDR3 is made up of 14 amino acids. V trimming: 1 base; J trimming: 6 bases; junction bases outside the gene matches: 2. CDR1 and CDR2 (germline): MNHEY, SMNVEV (reference sequence). CDR3 amino acids: CASSLFGTGNEQFF. CDR3 in DNA: TGTGCCAGCAGTTTATTTGGGACAGGCAATGAGCAGTTCTTC.

This clonotype was found a few times. This chain links TRBV24-1 with TRBJ2-3; 9 nucleotides match TRBD2. Per the germline V gene, CDR1 is KGHDR and CDR2 is SFDVKD. V lost 2 bases and J lost 0; bases outside the gene matches: 11. The CDR3 has 19 amino acids. DNA for the CDR3: TGTGCCACCAGTGATTCCGGGACTAGCATTTCCGCTAGCACAGATACGCAGTATTTT. Protein sequence: CATSDSGTSISASTDTQYF.

The table lists this clonotype with many counts. J is TRBJ2-1 and V is TRBV7-9, with D possibly being TRBD2 (5 bases). Germline V CDR1 and CDR2: SEHNR, FQNEAQ (reference sequence). V gave up 5 bases and J gave up 0 bases, with 11 bases separating them. This CDR3 comprises 15 residues. DNA for the CDR3: TGTGCCAGCAGCGCCCCGGGGAGCTCCTACAATGAGCAGTTCTTC. Translation: CASSAPGSSYNEQFF.

There are many counts of this clonotype. The chain is built from TRBV11-3 and TRBJ2-5; D possibly uses TRBD1 or TRBD2 (6 bases each). V was pared by 2 bases and J by 5 bases, with 9 bases between. The CDR3 length is 13 residues. Germline V gene data show CDR1 as SGHNT and CDR2 as YENEEA. This CDR3 is CASSLLGGETQYF. CDR3 in DNA: TGTGCCAGCAGCTTATTAGGGGGGGAGACCCAGTACTTC.

This clonotype has at least ten counts. The chain links TRBV28 to TRBJ2-7; 10 bases match TRBD1. The ends lost 5 bases at V and 4 bases at J; junction bases unmatched: 8. Germline V gene data show CDR1 as MDHEN and CDR2 as SYDVKM. This CDR3 comprises 15 residues. DNA for the CDR3: TGTGCCAGCAGTGACCCGGGACAGGGGATGTACGAGCAGTACTTC. The encoded protein is CASSDPGQGMYEQYF.

This clonotype was detected many times. This chain joins TRBV2 and TRBJ1-2; D is possibly TRBD1 (6 bases). Trimming shortened V by 2 bases and J by 2 bases, and 12 bases separated the two germline ends. This CDR3 contains 15 residues. Per germline, CDR1 SNHLY and CDR2 FYNNEI. In DNA form, the CDR3 reads TGTGCCAGCAGTGAAAAGAACAGGGTAAACTATGGCTACACCTTC. It is translated as CASSEKNRVNYGYTF.

The chain combines TRBV7-9 with TRBJ1-6; perhaps TRBD1 as D (5 bases). Trimming cost V 1 base and J 7 bases, with 14 bases left between them. The CDR3 loop spans 16 amino acids. Germline V lookup: CDR1 SEHNR, CDR2 FQNEAQ (reference sequence). DNA of the CDR3: TGTGCCAGCAGCTTAGACTCCGGGGCGCGGAATTCACCCCTCCACTTT. It yields the protein CASSLDSGARNSPLHF.

The table lists this clonotype with many counts. This sequence joins TRBV2 and TRBJ2-1; the match to TRBD1 covers 9 bases. CDR3 size: 11 residues. The V segment lost 6 bases and the J segment 14 bases; nucleotides outside the gene matches: 5. Germline CDR1 reads SNHLY; CDR2 reads FYNNEI. Here the CDR3 DNA reads TGTGCCAGCAGCCCGGACAGGGGTGAGTTCTTC. The encoded protein is CASSPDRGEFF.

This clonotype came up many times. V usage is TRBV11-1 and J usage is TRBJ2-3; 10 nucleotides agree with TRBD2. Trimming cost V 2 bases and J 5 bases; bases outside gene matches: 4. There are 15 residues in the CDR3. Germline CDR1 is SGHAT and CDR2 is FQDESV (reference sequence). The CDR3 DNA reads TGTGCCAGCAGCTTAAGCCTAGCGGGAGAAGATACGCAGTATTTT. Residues: CASSLSLAGEDTQYF.

This clonotype was recorded many times. This chain connects TRBV2 to TRBJ1-5; D is unresolved. CDR3 size: 13 residues. V was cut by 6 bases and J by 2 bases, with 8 bases left in between. The germline gives CDR1 SNHLY, CDR2 FYNNEI. CDR3 loop: CASRDGGNQPQHF. The CDR3 nucleotides read TGTGCCAGCAGGGATGGGGGCAATCAGCCCCAGCATTTT.

The V and J genes are TRBV5-1 and TRBJ2-5, with D uncertain. V shed 3 bases and J shed 5 bases, with 11 bases lying between them. Germline V lookup: CDR1 SGHRS, CDR2 YFSETQ. CDR3 length equals 13 residues. Written as DNA, the CDR3 is TGCGCCAGCAGCTCCGGAACGACGGAGACCCAGTACTTC. Translation gives CASSSGTTETQYF.

This clonotype was observed at least ten times. The chain recombines TRBV28 with TRBJ2-5, with TRBD2 as a possible D gene (5 bases). Trimming left V 6 bases short and J 0 bases short, with 14 bases between. The CDR3 covers 15 residues. CDR1 is MDHEN and CDR2 is SYDVKM in the germline V gene. CDR3 region: CASREEDPHQETQYF. The DNA for the CDR3 is TGTGCCAGCAGGGAGGAGGACCCCCACCAAGAGACCCAGTACTTC.

This clonotype was seen at least ten times. V usage is TRBV20-1 and J usage is TRBJ2-3; D is unresolved. The CDR3 has 15 residues. Germline V gene data show CDR1 as DFQATT and CDR2 as SNEGSKA (reference sequence). V lost 2 bases and J 2 bases, leaving 14 bases between the germline ends. The CDR3 DNA reads TGCAGTGCTAGAATTCTTGCTGGCAACACAGATACGCAGTATTTT. Protein sequence: CSARILAGNTDTQYF.

As concerns this clonotype: A single base is all that separates this from a far larger clone, so a read error is likely. The CDR3 DNA is TGTGCCAGCAGCTTTAACCCTGGACTAGCGGGGGAGACCCAGTACTTC. Translating it yields CASSFNPGLAGETQYF. The gene calls are TRBV11-2 and TRBJ2-1; 12 bases line up with TRBD2. The J call may be wrong; the DNA end is better matched by TRBJ2-5. The CDR3 covers 16 residues. The germline gives CDR1 SGHAT, CDR2 FQNNGV.

This clonotype showed up many times. The gene calls are TRBV2 and TRBJ1-2, with D possibly being TRBD1 (5 bases). Germline assignment: CDR1 SNHLY and CDR2 FYNNEI. The germline V and J ends were trimmed by 4 bases and 4 bases, with 7 bases remaining between them. This CDR3 region has 12 residues. CDR3 DNA sequence: TGTGCCAGCAGTGGGGGACCCTATGGCTACACCTTC. Translated: CASSGGPYGYTF.